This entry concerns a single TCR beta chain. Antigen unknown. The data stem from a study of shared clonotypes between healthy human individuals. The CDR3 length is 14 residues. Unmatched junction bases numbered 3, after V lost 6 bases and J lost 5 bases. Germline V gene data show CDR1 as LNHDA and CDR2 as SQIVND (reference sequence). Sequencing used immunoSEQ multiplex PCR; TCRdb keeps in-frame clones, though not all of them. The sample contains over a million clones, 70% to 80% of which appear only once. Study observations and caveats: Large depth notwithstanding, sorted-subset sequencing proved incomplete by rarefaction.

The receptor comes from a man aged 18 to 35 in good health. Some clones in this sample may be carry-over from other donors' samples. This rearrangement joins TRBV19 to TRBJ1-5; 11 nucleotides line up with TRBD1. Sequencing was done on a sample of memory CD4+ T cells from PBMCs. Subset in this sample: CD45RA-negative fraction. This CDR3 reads CASSRDRGYQPQHF. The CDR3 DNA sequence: TGTGCCAGTAGCCGGGACAGGGGGTATCAGCCCCAGCATTTT.